This entry lists 30 T cell receptor beta chains sequenced from one sample in a study of regulatory T cells in long-lasting Graves disease. Noted time point: newly diagnosed GD, antithyroid drugs for less than 3 months. Following extraction of RNA from PBMCs, that RNA was used to make the TCR library. iRepertoire HTBI primers and Arm-PCR of CDR3 regions built TCR beta libraries. TCRdb reprocessed the multiplex PCR reads with MiXCR, giving one entry per CDR3 protein. Among some 560,000 distinct CDR3 sequences listed, about 15% were seen once. This sample also appeared in a second study, on T cells in Graves' hyperthyroidism and ophthalmopathy.

The sample was peripheral blood mononuclear cells (PBMCs), taken at new diagnosis, from a patient treated with antithyroid drugs. These receptors were taken from a woman aged 35-60 years with Graves disease.

In its sample, this clonotype was seen many times. At one end, the junction sequence differs from germline, possibly due to a read error. The chain combines TRBV5-1 with TRBJ1-1; D perhaps matches TRBD1 (6 bases). This CDR3 has 14 residues. The V gene's germline CDR1 is SGHRS and CDR2 YFSETQ. The DNA of the CDR3 is TGTGCCAGCAGCTCGGGACCCACAGGGACTGAAGCTTTCTTT. Its translation: CASSSGPTGTEAFF.

This clonotype was seen ten or more times. CDR3 in DNA: TGTGCCAGCAGTATAGGGACACCGGCCCAAGAGACCCAGTACTTC. Its protein product is CASSIGTPAQETQYF. The rearrangement uses TRBV28 and TRBJ2-5; a possible D gene is TRBD1 (6 bases). This CDR3 is built from 15 residues. Trimming took 5 bases from V and 1 from J, leaving 14 bases between them. Germline CDR1 is MDHEN and CDR2 is SYDVKM.

This clonotype was seen repeatedly, ten times or more. The chain is built from TRBV19 and TRBJ1-5; 7 bases map to TRBD1. The CDR3 spans 16 residues. V trimming: 6 bases; J trimming: 1 base; junction bases outside the gene matches: 9. The germline CDR1 and CDR2 sequences are LNHDA and SQIVND (reference sequence). This CDR3 reads CASSSLTGKSNQPQHF. CDR3 nucleotide sequence: TGTGCCAGTAGCTCCCTGACAGGGAAAAGCAATCAGCCCCAGCATTTT.

The chain uses TRBV4-2 and TRBJ2-1; either TRBD1 or TRBD2 may fit D (5 bases each). The CDR3 is made up of 17 amino acids. Germline CDR1 is LGHNA and CDR2 is YNFKEQ. V was clipped by 1 base and J by 0 bases, with 13 bases between them. The DNA of the CDR3 is TGTGCCAGCAGCCAAGTACTCGGGGCCCTCTCCTACAATGAGCAGTTCTTC. Residues: CASSQVLGALSYNEQFF.

This clonotype was detected many times. The chain is built from TRBV3-1 and TRBJ1-1; weak D call: TRBD1 (5 bases). Trimming stripped 4 bases from V and 4 bases from J, with 10 bases between. Germline V lookup: CDR1 LGHDT, CDR2 YNNKEL (reference sequence). This CDR3 is built from 13 residues. CDR3 loop: CASSPGLRTEAFF. Written as DNA, the CDR3 is TGTGCCAGCAGCCCAGGGCTTCGCACTGAAGCTTTCTTT.

The chain has TRBV12-3 or TRBV12-4 and TRBJ1-2, with a tentative D call TRBD1 (6 bases). This CDR3 region has 14 residues. V shed 3 bases and J shed 4 bases, with 12 bases lying between them. In nucleotides, the CDR3 is TGTGCCAGCAGTTTCTCAGGGGCGACCTATGGCTACACCTTC. Its protein is CASSFSGATYGYTF.

This clonotype was picked up many times. The chain links TRBV3-1 to TRBJ1-1; D is unclear. With 0 bases removed from V and 1 base from J, the gap between germline ends came to 6 bases. The length of the CDR3 is 14 residues. The germline CDR1 and CDR2 sequences are LGHDT and YNNKEL (reference sequence). The CDR3 region is CASSQDHGNTEAFF. The CDR3 DNA reads as TGTGCCAGCAGCCAAGATCACGGGAACACTGAAGCTTTCTTT.

Many counts were recorded for this clonotype. The chain carries TRBV30 and TRBJ1-6; TRBD1 matches at 7 bases. Trimming took 0 bases from V and 10 from J; bases not matched to a gene: 3. CDR1 is GTSNPN, CDR2 SVGIG, per germline (reference sequence). The CDR3 loop spans 13 amino acids. This CDR3 reads CAWSVQGRSPLHF. For the CDR3, the DNA is TGTGCCTGGAGTGTACAGGGGAGATCACCCCTCCACTTT.

This clonotype was counted at least ten times. CDR3: CSASVGGTEAFF. The CDR3 nucleotides read TGCAGTGCTAGCGTTGGGGGGACTGAAGCTTTCTTT. The chain joins TRBV20-1 to TRBJ1-1; D is perhaps TRBD1 (5 bases). This CDR3 contains 12 residues. Trimming stripped 3 bases from V and 5 bases from J, with 10 bases between. Germline V lookup: CDR1 DFQATT, CDR2 SNEGSKA (reference sequence).

This clonotype was seen a few times. The chain uses TRBV6-5 and TRBJ1-3; 9 bases align to TRBD1. CDR3 length equals 15 residues. Losses at the gene ends were 0 bases for V and 3 bases for J; bases not matched to a gene: 0. Germline CDR1 is MNHEY and CDR2 is SVGAGI. This chain's CDR3 is CASSYSDRGGNTIYF. The CDR3 DNA sequence: TGTGCCAGCAGTTACTCGGACAGGGGTGGAAACACCATATATTTT.

V is TRBV29-1 and J is TRBJ1-6; D call uncertain. The CDR3 has 13 amino acids. Trimming left V 0 bases short and J 13 bases short, with 13 bases between. Per germline, CDR1 SQVTM and CDR2 ANQGSEA. The CDR3 DNA sequence: TGCAGCGTTGAAGATCCCCGGGTGGGGCCCCTCCACTTT. Amino acids: CSVEDPRVGPLHF.

Ten or more counts support this clonotype. The V and J genes are TRBV11-3 and TRBJ2-7; D remains unclear. The CDR3 has 14 residues. The germline V gene has CDR1 SGHNT and CDR2 YENEEA. Trimming shortened V by 2 bases and J by 3 bases, and 11 bases separated the two germline ends. The CDR3 DNA is TGTGCCAGCAGCTTATCGGCAGGCTACTACGAGCAGTACTTC. The encoded protein is CASSLSAGYYEQYF.

This clonotype has more than one count but fewer than ten. The chain links TRBV6-2 or TRBV6-3 to TRBJ2-1; the match to TRBD2 covers 16 bases. Germline V gene lookup returns CDR1 MNHEY and CDR2 SVGEGT. The CDR3 spans 20 residues. The ends lost 0 bases at V and 8 bases at J; junction bases unmatched: 13. CDR3 in DNA: TGTGCCAGCAGTTACTCGAAAAGTCCTGGGACTAGCGGGGGGGCTTATGAGCAGTTCTTC. Translation: CASSYSKSPGTSGGAYEQFF.

This clonotype was observed many times. The rearrangement links TRBV7-9 to TRBJ2-7; perhaps TRBD1 as D (6 bases). CDR3 size: 15 residues. CDR1 SEHNR and CDR2 FQNEAQ come from the germline V gene (reference sequence). The V and J ends lost 1 base and 6 bases respectively, with 16 bases between them. Written as DNA, the CDR3 is TGTGCCAGCAGCTTAGGGGCAGGGGAGAATCTCGAGCAGTACTTC. This translates into CASSLGAGENLEQYF.

This clonotype was recorded at least ten times. The chain links TRBV2 to TRBJ1-5, with D perhaps matching TRBD1 (5 bases). CDR3 length equals 14 residues. Trimming took 9 bases from V and 4 from J, leaving 16 bases between them. From germline, CDR1 is SNHLY and CDR2 FYNNEI. In nucleotides, the CDR3 is TGTGCCAGTGACCAGGGCAAGAGGAATCAGCCCCAGCATTTT. This gives the protein CASDQGKRNQPQHF.

As to this clonotype: With a much larger clone just one base away, this may be a read error. The conserved phenylalanine or tryptophan is not found at the CDR3 terminus, so this likely reflects a read error. The V and J genes are TRBV6-4 and TRBJ1-1; no definite D call. Germline V lookup: CDR1 MRHNA, CDR2 SNTAGT. This CDR3 region has 14 residues. The V end was cut by 3 bases, the J end by 0 bases, with 8 bases between. CDR3 DNA: TGTGCCAGCAGTGAGAGTTACATGAACACTGAAGCTTTCCTT. Translating it yields CASSESYMNTEAFL.

This clonotype was detected only a few times. This chain uses TRBV4-1 with TRBJ2-7; D unclear. Germline CDR1 is MGHRA and CDR2 is YSYEKL. CDR3 length: 15 amino acids. V was cut by 1 base and J by 0 bases, with 10 bases left in between. CDR3 amino acids: CASSQGFRDSYEQYF. CDR3 DNA sequence: TGCGCCAGCAGCCAAGGGTTTCGAGACTCCTACGAGCAGTACTTC.

Turning to this clonotype: A much larger clone lies a single base off, so this may be a read error. This rearrangement joins TRBV5-6 to TRBJ1-1, with unresolved D. Germline V gene lookup returns CDR1 SGHDT and CDR2 YYEEEE. This CDR3 is built from 14 residues. With 4 bases removed from V and 10 bases from J, the gap between germline ends came to 20 bases. The CDR3 sequence: CASSPGGIPFAAFF. The CDR3 bases are TGTGCCAGCAGCCCTGGCGGGATTCCCTTTGCAGCTTTCTTT.

This clonotype came up a few times. The chain joins TRBV6-5 to TRBJ2-3; D possibly uses TRBD1 or TRBD2 (5 bases each). Trimming cost V 2 bases and J 4 bases, with 10 bases left between them. The CDR3 runs to 14 residues. CDR1 MNHEY and CDR2 SVGAGI come from the germline V gene. The CDR3 DNA reads TGTGCCAGCAGTTACGGACGGGGACCAGATACGCAGTATTTT. Translating gives CASSYGRGPDTQYF.

About this clonotype: A much larger clone lies one base from this, so it may be a read error. The chain is built from TRBV6-2 or TRBV6-3 and TRBJ2-7; D perhaps matches TRBD2 (6 bases). CDR3 size: 15 residues. From germline, CDR1 is MNHEY and CDR2 SVGEGT. In DNA form, the CDR3 reads TGTGCCAGCAGATACTCAGGAGGGAGGACCTACGAGCAGTACTTC. It is translated as CASRYSGGRTYEQYF.

The table lists this clonotype with a few counts. The gene calls are TRBV12-3 or TRBV12-4 and TRBJ1-3, with D unresolved. V was pared by 3 bases and J by 0 bases, with 9 bases between. CDR3 length: 15 residues. The CDR3 DNA follows: TGTGCCAGCAGTTTGTCACAGAACTCTGGAAACACCATATATTTT. Translated, it gives CASSLSQNSGNTIYF.

Here the CDR3 reads CASSLSDSVSGNTIYF. CDR3 in DNA: TGTGCCAGTAGTCTTTCGGACAGTGTCTCTGGAAACACCATATATTTT. The genes are TRBV19 and TRBJ1-3; weak D call: TRBD1 (6 bases). This CDR3 spans 16 amino acids. Germline CDR1 is LNHDA and CDR2 is SQIVND (reference sequence). V gave up 5 bases and J gave up 0 bases, with 14 bases separating them.

Comments on this clonotype: A much larger clone is a single base away; this may be a read error. This chain connects TRBV11-2 to TRBJ2-7; the match to TRBD1 covers 8 bases. The CDR3 has 14 residues. Germline CDR1 reads SGHAT; CDR2 reads FQNNGV. DNA of the CDR3: TGTGCCAGCACTCTGGACCGGACAGGGTTTGAGCAGCACTTC. This sequence encodes CASTLDRTGFEQHF. Full variable domain (missing parts from reference TRBV11-2 and TRBJ2-7): EAGVAQSPRYKIIEKRQSVAFWCNPISGHATLYWYQQILGQGPKLLIQFQNNGVVDDSQLPKDRFSAERLKGVDSTLKIQPAKLEDSAVYLCASTLDRTGFEQHFGPGTRLTVT.

This clonotype occurred many times. This chain joins TRBV2 and TRBJ1-1; D gene uncertain. The CDR3 is made up of 13 amino acids. The ends were cut back, 5 bases at V and 0 bases at J, with 7 bases in the middle. The V gene's germline CDR1 is SNHLY and CDR2 FYNNEI. CDR3 nucleotide sequence: TGTGCCAGCAGTCCGGAGGTGAACACTGAAGCTTTCTTT. It is translated as CASSPEVNTEAFF.

The table lists this clonotype with many counts. This chain links TRBV18 with TRBJ1-5; D might be TRBD1 (5 bases). The CDR3 contains 14 residues. With 3 bases removed from V and 3 bases from J, the gap between germline ends came to 9 bases. Germline V gene data show CDR1 as KGHSH and CDR2 as LQKENI. CDR3 DNA: TGTGCCAGCTCACCCAGGGTTGACAATCAGCCCCAGCATTTT. This encodes CASSPRVDNQPQHF.

The sample holds many counts of this clonotype. V is TRBV20-1 and J is TRBJ1-1, with D possibly being TRBD1 (5 bases). The CDR3 is 15 residues long. Looked up from germline, CDR1 is DFQATT and CDR2 is SNEGSKA (reference sequence). The V and J ends lost 4 bases and 6 bases respectively, with 21 bases between them. The CDR3 here is CSAKGWAGTSSEAFF. The CDR3 DNA sequence: TGCAGTGCTAAGGGGTGGGCAGGAACATCTTCTGAAGCTTTCTTT.

This clonotype has more than one count but fewer than ten. The genes are TRBV19 and TRBJ2-5; D possibly corresponds to TRBD1 (6 bases). The CDR3 contains 13 residues. Trimming removed 8 bases from V and 5 bases from J, with 15 bases in between. Per the germline V gene, CDR1 is LNHDA and CDR2 is SQIVND (reference sequence). The CDR3 protein is CASSTRGTETQYF. As DNA, the CDR3 is TGTGCCAGTTCAACTAGGGGGACGGAGACCCAGTACTTC.

Regarding this clonotype: Being one base from a much bigger clone, this may be a read error. The V call is TRBV7-2, the J call TRBJ1-1; 7 bases line up with TRBD1. The CDR3 has 16 residues. The junction had 6 bases not matched to a gene; V was cut back by 2 bases and J by 0 bases. The V gene's germline CDR1 is SGHTA and CDR2 FQGNSA. The DNA of the CDR3 is TGTGCCAGCAGCTTACCTATGACAGGGATGAACACTGAAGCTTTCTTT. It translates to CASSLPMTGMNTEAFF.

This chain uses TRBV12-3 or TRBV12-4 with TRBJ1-1, with D possibly matching TRBD1 (5 bases). The CDR3 spans 13 residues. V was shortened by 10 bases and J by 5 bases, with 17 bases between the two germline ends. The CDR3 spells CATTLGGRTEAFF. CDR3 bases: TGTGCCACCACCCTCGGGGGAAGAACTGAAGCTTTCTTT.

In its sample, this clonotype was seen many times. The genes are TRBV19 and TRBJ1-2; D unresolved. The CDR3 runs 17 residues. Germline CDR1 LNHDA, CDR2 SQIVND (reference sequence). V was clipped by 6 bases and J by 7 bases, with 27 bases between them. Written as DNA, the CDR3 is TGTGCCAGTAGAAGGAGGACCCACCGCGAGACGCCGTGTGGCTACACCTTC. This translates into CASRRRTHRETPCGYTF. Combining the CDR3 with reference TRBV19 and TRBJ1-2 gives the whole variable domain DGGITQSPKYLFRKEGQNVTLSCEQNLNHDAMYWYRQDPGQGLRLIYYSQIVNDFQKGDIAEGYSVSREKKESFPLTVTSAQKNPTAFYLCASRRRTHRETPCGYTFGSGTRLTVV.